These 15 T cell receptor beta chains were sequenced from one sample in a study of T-cell reconstitution after alpha-beta-depleted transplantation in children. Researchers prepared the TCRbeta library using unique molecular identifiers, the study reports. TCRdb re-called the PCR reads through MiXCR, storing one row per CDR3 protein. The data show approximately 640,000 distinct CDR3 sequences, approximately 16% seen once. The source material was PBMCs from the stem cell graft donor, sampled from the stem cell graft. These receptors were taken from a human donor who donated a stem cell graft to a child with acute myeloid leukemia.

The table lists this clonotype with a few counts. This sequence joins TRBV7-9 and TRBJ2-5; D remains unclear. This CDR3 has 14 residues. Trimming cost V 5 bases and J 1 base, with 11 bases left between them. Germline assignment: CDR1 SEHNR and CDR2 FQNEAQ (reference sequence). The CDR3 DNA is TGTGCCAGCAGCCACCGGGTACCCCAAGAGACCCAGTACTTC. Protein sequence: CASSHRVPQETQYF. Full variable domain (missing parts from reference TRBV7-9 and TRBJ2-5): DTGVSQNPRHKITKRGQNVTFRCDPISEHNRLYWYRQTLGQGPEFLTYFQNEAQLEKSRLLSDRFSAERPKGSFSTLEIQRTEQGDSAMYLCASSHRVPQETQYFGPGTRLLVL.

The gene calls are TRBV7-9 and TRBJ1-4, with TRBD1 identical over 8 bases. Germline-derived CDR1 and CDR2 are SEHNR and FQNEAQ (reference sequence). V shed 5 bases, J shed 3 bases, and the junction held 11 bases outside the gene matches. CDR3 length equals 17 residues. CDR3 nucleotide sequence: TGTGCCAGCAGCCATCAAGGCAGGGGGCCGGCTAATGAAAAACTGTTTTTT. Translating gives CASSHQGRGPANEKLFF.

This chain links TRBV12-5 with TRBJ1-3, with 7 nucleotides matching TRBD1. Germline V gene lookup returns CDR1 LGHNT and CDR2 FRNRAP. The trim removed 4 bases at V and 4 bases at J, leaving 7 bases unmatched. The CDR3 extends over 15 amino acids. CDR3 protein: CASGSGQAQGNTIYF. Here the CDR3 DNA reads TGTGCTAGTGGTTCCGGACAGGCGCAAGGAAACACCATATATTTT.

The chain uses TRBV25-1 and TRBJ2-3; either TRBD1 or TRBD2 may fit D (6 bases each). Trimming shortened V by 4 bases and J by 6 bases, and 14 bases separated the two germline ends. CDR1 MGHDK and CDR2 SYGVNS come from the germline V gene. The CDR3 contains 14 residues. DNA for the CDR3: TGTGCCAGCAGTGCAGAGGGGGGTACGGATACGCAGTATTTT. This gives the protein CASSAEGGTDTQYF.

This clonotype was observed many times. The chain joins TRBV27 to TRBJ1-1, with D possibly being TRBD1 (5 bases). V gave up 7 bases and J gave up 5 bases, with 17 bases separating them. The length of the CDR3 is 14 residues. The germline CDR1 and CDR2 sequences are MNHEY and SMNVEV (reference sequence). The CDR3 loop is CASTTSGGLTEAFF. The DNA of the CDR3 is TGTGCCAGCACCACCTCCGGGGGTTTAACTGAAGCTTTCTTT.

The chain recombines TRBV20-1 with TRBJ2-5, with D perhaps being TRBD1 or TRBD2 (5 bases each). This CDR3 is 15 amino acids long. The germline gives CDR1 DFQATT, CDR2 SNEGSKA (reference sequence). V lost 1 base and J 4 bases, leaving 16 bases between the germline ends. This CDR3 is CSARVGAAGRETQYF. The CDR3 region has the DNA TGCAGTGCTAGAGTCGGGGCTGCAGGGCGAGAGACCCAGTACTTC.

V usage is TRBV20-1 and J usage is TRBJ2-2; D assignment may be TRBD1 or TRBD2 (5 bases each). CDR1 is DFQATT and CDR2 is SNEGSKA in the germline V gene (reference sequence). The CDR3 has 13 amino acids. V was shortened by 6 bases and J by 6 bases, with 14 bases between the two germline ends. As DNA, the CDR3 is TGCAGTGCCAGGACCAGGGACGCCGGGGAGCTGTTTTTT. Protein product: CSARTRDAGELFF.

This clonotype was seen at least ten times. This rearrangement joins TRBV20-1 to TRBJ2-1; D not resolved. With 3 bases removed from V and 4 bases from J, the gap between germline ends came to 19 bases. Germline values: CDR1 DFQATT, CDR2 SNEGSKA (reference sequence). The CDR3 is made up of 16 amino acids. CDR3 bases: TGCAGTGCTAGCGCTCCCACTGGAACAGTTTACAATGAGCAGTTCTTC. Protein: CSASAPTGTVYNEQFF.

Many counts were recorded for this clonotype. V usage is TRBV20-1 and J usage is TRBJ2-1; D uncertain. The V gene's germline CDR1 is DFQATT and CDR2 SNEGSKA (reference sequence). This CDR3 comprises 14 residues. Trimming cost V 3 bases and J 0 bases, with 9 bases left between them. The CDR3 spells CSARDLGSYNEQFF. The CDR3 DNA follows: TGCAGTGCTAGGGACCTGGGCTCCTACAATGAGCAGTTCTTC.

This clonotype occurred once. Since a much larger clone is just one base distant, this may be a read error. The chain is built from TRBV7-2 and TRBJ2-1; no clear D. CDR1 and CDR2 from the germline V gene are SGHTA and FQGNSA. This CDR3 is built from 15 residues. CDR3 DNA: TGTGCCAGCAGCTTGCTCCCGCAGTCCTACAATGAGCCGTTCTTC. Protein product: CASSLLPQSYNEPFF.

In its sample, this clonotype was seen a few times. This chain joins TRBV12-3 or TRBV12-4 and TRBJ2-3, with TRBD1 matching 8 bases. The CDR3 sequence is 14 residues long. V dropped 5 bases and J dropped 6; count of bases not matched to a gene: 7. The DNA for the CDR3 is TGTGCCAGCAGTGTTCCGGGACAGGCCGATACGCAGTATTTT. This encodes CASSVPGQADTQYF.

Only a few counts were recorded for this clonotype. This sequence joins TRBV20-1 and TRBJ2-1; 9 bases are a match to TRBD2. J lost 2 bases, V lost 2 bases, and 7 bases had no gene match. CDR1 and CDR2 (germline): DFQATT, SNEGSKA (reference sequence). This CDR3 is 16 amino acids long. The CDR3 coding sequence is TGCAGTGCTAGACCTAGCGGGGCCACTACCTACAATGAGCAGTTCTTC. Residues: CSARPSGATTYNEQFF.

J is TRBJ2-3 and V is TRBV10-2; D gene unclear. Germline CDR1 reads WSHSY; CDR2 reads SAAADI. There are 15 residues in the CDR3. Trimming took off 4 bases at V and 4 bases at J, with 15 bases between the two ends. As DNA, the CDR3 is TGCGCCAGCAGTGTAAAGAGTAGTGGGGCAGATACGCAGTATTTT. This translates into CASSVKSSGADTQYF.

The rearrangement uses TRBV18 and TRBJ1-2, with unresolved D. V was shortened by 3 bases and J by 7 bases, with 9 bases between the two germline ends. The CDR3 spans 12 residues. The germline gives CDR1 KGHSH, CDR2 LQKENI. The CDR3 region is CASSPPRGGYTF. The CDR3 DNA is TGTGCCAGCTCACCGCCCCGGGGTGGCTACACCTTC. Drawing the rest from reference TRBV18 and TRBJ1-2, the complete variable domain is NAGVMQNPRHLVRRRGQEARLRCSPMKGHSHVYWYRQLPEEGLKFMVYLQKENIIDESGMPKERFSAEFPKEGPSILRIQQVVRGDSAAYFCASSPPRGGYTFGSGTRLTVV.

In DNA form, the CDR3 reads TGTGCCAGCAGTTTCTCCGGACTATTCACTGAAGCTTTCTTT. Translated, it gives CASSFSGLFTEAFF. The rearrangement joins TRBV12-3 or TRBV12-4 to TRBJ1-1; unclear D gene. This CDR3 is built from 14 residues. V lost 3 bases and J lost 4, with 12 bases in between.